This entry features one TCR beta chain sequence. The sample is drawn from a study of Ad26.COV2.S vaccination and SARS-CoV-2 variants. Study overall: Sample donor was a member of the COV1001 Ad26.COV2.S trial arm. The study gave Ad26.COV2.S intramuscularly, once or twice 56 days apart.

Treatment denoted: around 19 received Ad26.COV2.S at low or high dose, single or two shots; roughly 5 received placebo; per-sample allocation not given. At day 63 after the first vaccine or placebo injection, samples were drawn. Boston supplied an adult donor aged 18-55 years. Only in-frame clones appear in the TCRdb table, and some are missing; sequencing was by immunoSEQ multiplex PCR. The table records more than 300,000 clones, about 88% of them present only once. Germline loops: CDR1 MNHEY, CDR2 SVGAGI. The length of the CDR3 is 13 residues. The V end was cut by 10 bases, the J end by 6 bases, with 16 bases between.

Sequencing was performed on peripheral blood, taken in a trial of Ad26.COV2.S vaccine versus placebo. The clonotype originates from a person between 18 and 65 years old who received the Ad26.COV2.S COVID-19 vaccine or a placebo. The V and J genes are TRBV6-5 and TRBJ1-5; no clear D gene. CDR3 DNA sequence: TGTGCCACCGCCCAAGTGAAGGGTCAGCCCCAGCATTTT. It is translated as CATAQVKGQPQHF.